These T cell receptor beta chains were read from a single sample in a study of T cell responses to AZD1222 COVID-19 vaccine. Clones were sequenced by immunoSEQ multiplex PCR, and TCRdb holds only the in-frame ones, with some missing. The sample has 150,000 to 200,000 clones; roughly 88% are singletons. This specimen consisted of peripheral blood, obtained 28 days after the second AZD1222 dose. These receptors came from an adult who received the AZD1222 COVID-19 vaccine. CDR3s include the opening cysteine and the closing phenylalanine or tryptophan.

CDR3 length	V gene	J gene	CDR3 protein
15	TRBV5-8	TRBJ2-6	CASSLRAAGANVLTF
15	TRBV6-5	TRBJ1-4	CASTNLGTGDEKLFF
14	TRBV4-2	TRBJ1-3	CASSQDHSGNTIYF
16	TRBV10-3	TRBJ2-3	CAISARASGLTDTQYF
15	TRBV28	TRBJ2-3	CASSLRADRTDTQYF
15	TRBV13	TRBJ2-7	CASSLSSGRAAEQYF
17	TRBV5-4	TRBJ2-5	CASNGASGGRYQETQYF
13	TRBV7-2	TRBJ2-5	CASSYRNQETQYF
11	TRBV28	TRBJ2-7	CASSVTYEQYF
14	TRBV11-2	TRBJ1-6	CASSRSSYNSPLHF
12	TRBV9	TRBJ2-1	CASSVGYNEQFF
16	TRBV11-2	TRBJ1-6	CASSPFTGHDNSPLHF
17	TRBV5-1	TRBJ1-3	CASSSTTGQGSGNTIYF
17	TRBV4-3	TRBJ1-4	CASSQIDRTGRNEKLFF